This is a list of T cell receptor beta chains from one sample in a study of cytomegalovirus exposure and HLA in healthy donors. Clones were read by immunoSEQ multiplex PCR, and TCRdb kept only the in-frame ones, dropping some. This sample has under 100,000 clones, with 70% to 80% found just once. The specimen was PBMCs. The receptors here all came from a man aged 25-45 years in good health and CMV-seronegative. The CDR3 runs from the conserved cysteine through the conserved F or W. A D gene is named only where the DNA matches it firmly. Part of the rows lack a size; the others show once, few, many or a class for expanded clones.

CASSQGAGLVGEQYF | TGTGCCAGCAGCCAAGGGGCGGGATTAGTTGGGGAGCAGTACTTC | TRBV4-2 | NA | NA | TRBJ2-5
CASRAGQLGSSPLHF | TGTGCCAGCAGGGCGGGACAGCTTGGCTCTTCACCCCTCCACTTT | TRBV28 | NA | TRBD1 | TRBJ1-6
CASSFSLAGTSRGDTQYF | TGTGCCAGCAGCTTTTCATTAGCCGGGACTAGCAGGGGAGATACGCAGTATTTT | TRBV7-9 | NA | TRBD2 | TRBJ2-3
CPSSFGGAYNQPQHF | TGTCCCAGCAGTTTTGGAGGGGCCTACAATCAGCCCCAGCATTTT | TRBV28 | NA | NA | TRBJ1-5
CASSLGLLAGNADTQYF | TGTGCCAGCAGCTTAGGCCTCCTAGCGGGAAACGCAGATACGCAGTATTTT | TRBV13 | NA | TRBD2 | TRBJ2-3
CSVETGTTGELFF | TGCAGCGTCGAGACAGGGACCACCGGGGAGCTGTTTTTT | TRBV29-1 | NA | TRBD1 | TRBJ2-2
CASSASGRADEQYF | TGTGCCAGCAGCGCAAGCGGGAGGGCCGACGAGCAGTACTTC | TRBV9 | NA | TRBD2 | TRBJ2-7
CASRTGTVNTGELFF | TGTGCCAGCAGGACCGGGACAGTCAACACCGGGGAGCTGTTTTTT | TRBV6-5 | NA | TRBD1 | TRBJ2-2
CASKPGGTYEQYF | TGTGCCAGTAAGCCAGGGGGGACCTACGAGCAGTACTTC | TRBV19 | NA | NA | TRBJ2-7
CASRLAENTGELFF | TGCGCCAGTAGGCTAGCGGAGAACACCGGGGAGCTGTTTTTT | TRBV4-3 | few | TRBD2 | TRBJ2-2
CASSSHIPGTRNHIETQYF | TGTGCCAGCAGTTCCCATATCCCTGGGACTAGGAACCACATAGAGACCCAGTACTTC | TRBV28 | few | TRBD2 | TRBJ2-5
CASSLASTNQADTQYF | TGTGCCAGCAGCTTAGCTTCGACAAATCAGGCAGATACGCAGTATTTT | TRBV7-2 | NA | NA | TRBJ2-3
CASSTRQGRGGYTF | TGTGCCAGCAGTACCAGACAGGGGCGGGGTGGCTACACCTTC | TRBV27 | NA | TRBD1 | TRBJ1-2
CASSDWTSSYEQYF | TGCGCCAGCAGTGACTGGACTAGCTCCTACGAGCAGTACTTC | TRBV10-1 | NA | TRBD2 | TRBJ2-7
CASSLMGSTEAFF | TGTGCCAGCAGCTTAATGGGGAGCACTGAAGCTTTCTTT | TRBV7-9 | NA | NA | TRBJ1-1
CASSLGEGLGTDTQYF | TGTGCCAGCAGCTTAGGAGAGGGTCTAGGCACAGATACGCAGTATTTT | TRBV7-9 | NA | NA | TRBJ2-3